The 20 T cell receptor beta chains given below trace back to one sample, sequenced in a study of blood T cell repertoires in COVID-19. Sequenced by immunoSEQ multiplex PCR; TCRdb stores in-frame clones only, minus some. The profile shows about 270,000 clones, around four fifths of them singletons. Sequencing used peripheral blood. These receptors all come from a woman aged 50 to 60 with active or convalescent COVID-19.

This clone showed up just a few times. The chain employs TRBV27 and TRBJ2-2, with TRBD2 identical over 10 bases. The CDR3 totals 15 residues. Germline V CDR1 and CDR2: MNHEY, SMNVEV (reference sequence). Trimming at V came to 10 bases and at J to 7 bases, leaving 12 bases not matched to a gene. The CDR3 reads CATLSSGSLNGELFF. In DNA, the CDR3 is TGTGCCACCCTATCTAGCGGGAGTCTAAACGGGGAGCTGTTTTTT.

The chain carries TRBV5-4 and TRBJ1-1; 9 nucleotides line up with TRBD1. The ends lost 4 bases at V and 4 bases at J; junction bases unmatched: 5. Germline CDR1 and CDR2: SGHNT and YYREEE (reference sequence). The CDR3 is made up of 14 amino acids. The DNA of the CDR3 is TGTGCCAGCAGCCAAGGGACAGGGAGCACTGAAGCTTTCTTT. Its protein product is CASSQGTGSTEAFF.

The chain recombines TRBV6-5 with TRBJ2-5; possible D gene TRBD2, 7 bases. Germline assignment: CDR1 MNHEY and CDR2 SVGAGI. Trimming stripped 6 bases from V and 1 base from J, with 12 bases between. The CDR3 runs 14 residues. CDR3 region: CASSRGGGQETQYF. DNA for the CDR3: TGTGCCAGCAGCCGGGGAGGGGGCCAAGAGACCCAGTACTTC.

The chain combines TRBV29-1 with TRBJ1-1; no clear D gene. Germline V gene lookup returns CDR1 SQVTM and CDR2 ANQGSEA. This CDR3 region has 11 residues. Deletions cut 6 bases from V and 6 bases from J, with 11 bases between. Here the CDR3 reads CSVGLRPEAFF. DNA for the CDR3: TGCAGCGTAGGACTCCGGCCTGAAGCTTTCTTT.

The chain couples TRBV29-1 to TRBJ2-7; 12 positions match TRBD2. The germline V gene has CDR1 SQVTM and CDR2 ANQGSEA. The V gene end was trimmed by 1 base and the J gene end by 5 bases; junction bases not matched to a gene: 9. CDR3 length: 16 amino acids. The CDR3 sequence is CSVEGRLAGGPHEQYF. The CDR3 DNA reads as TGCAGCGTTGAAGGTCGGCTAGCGGGAGGGCCCCACGAGCAGTACTTC.

V is TRBV14 and J is TRBJ2-7; 7 bases are shared with TRBD2. The length of the CDR3 is 13 residues. Trimming at V came to 10 bases and at J to 3 bases, leaving 9 bases not matched to a gene. The germline CDR1 and CDR2 sequences are SGHDN and FVKESK. The CDR3 reads CANSAGVGYEQYF. The CDR3 region has the DNA TGTGCCAACTCGGCGGGAGTGGGCTACGAGCAGTACTTC.

In this sample, this clone turned up once. The gene calls are TRBV21-1 and TRBJ2-1; the DNA was not compared with TRBD1, the D call given in the table. TRBV21-1 is labeled a pseudogene. The length of the CDR3 is 15 residues. The CDR3 is CASSPRGQNYNEQFF. CDR3 coding DNA: TGTGCCAGCAGCCCCCGAGGACAGAACTACAATGAGCAGTTCTTC.

This clone was detected once. This chain links TRBV6-2 or TRBV6-3 with TRBJ2-1; 14 bases fit TRBD2. The CDR3 sequence is 16 residues long. Germline values: CDR1 MNHEY, CDR2 SVGEGT. The V segment lost 6 bases and the J segment 3 bases; nucleotides outside the gene matches: 4. CDR3 in amino acids: CASSGLAGGGYNEQFF. CDR3 nucleotide sequence: TGTGCCAGCAGCGGACTAGCGGGAGGTGGCTACAATGAGCAGTTCTTC.

The chain is built from TRBV2 and TRBJ1-5; 8 bases match TRBD1. The CDR3 is 14 residues long. Germline CDR1 is SNHLY and CDR2 is FYNNEI. The V segment lost 3 bases and the J segment 6 bases; nucleotides outside the gene matches: 4. The CDR3 sequence: CASSEDRAGQPQHF. The DNA of the CDR3 is TGTGCCAGCAGTGAGGACAGGGCGGGTCAGCCCCAGCATTTT.

This clone was seen just once. This sequence joins TRBV2 and TRBJ1-2; D remains ambiguous. The ends were cut back, 5 bases at V and 2 bases at J, with 9 bases in the middle. Germline V gene sequence: CDR1 SNHLY, CDR2 FYNNEI. The CDR3 loop spans 13 amino acids. CDR3 region: CASSPRGNYGYTF. CDR3 bases: TGTGCCAGCAGTCCACGGGGAAACTATGGCTACACCTTC.

This rearrangement joins TRBV28 to TRBJ1-3; D might be TRBD1 (6 bases). In germline, CDR1 is MDHEN, CDR2 SYDVKM. V gave up 5 bases and J gave up 0 bases, with 14 bases separating them. The CDR3 contains 16 residues. CDR3 protein: CASSPPGQSSGNTIYF. CDR3 nucleotides: TGTGCCAGCAGTCCTCCCGGACAGAGCTCTGGAAACACCATATATTTT. Based on the CDR3 plus reference TRBV28 and TRBJ1-3, the full variable domain is DVKVTQSSRYLVKRTGEKVFLECVQDMDHENMFWYRQDPGLGLRLIYFSYDVKMKEKGDIPEGYSVSREKKERFSLILESASTNQTSMYLCASSPPGQSSGNTIYFGEGSWLTVV.

This clone was counted once. The CDR3, as DNA: TGCAGCGTTGGTACGGAAGAGACCCAGTACTTC. Its translation: CSVGTEETQYF. The chain links TRBV29-1 to TRBJ2-5, with D uncertain. Germline loops: CDR1 SQVTM, CDR2 ANQGSEA. V lost 4 bases and J lost 3, with 6 bases in between. The CDR3 consists of 11 residues.

The chain employs TRBV6-6 and TRBJ1-2; no firm D call. Deletions cut 2 bases from V and 8 bases from J, with 12 bases between. Germline V CDR1 and CDR2: MNHNY, SVGAGI (reference sequence). The length of the CDR3 is 13 residues. The CDR3: CASSYGARSGYTF. CDR3 bases: TGTGCCAGCAGTTACGGAGCTAGGTCCGGCTACACCTTC.

This sequence joins TRBV2 and TRBJ1-1; no definite D call. The CDR3 is made up of 12 amino acids. CDR1 is SNHLY and CDR2 is FYNNEI in the germline V gene. V dropped 2 bases and J dropped 1 base, with 2 bases sitting between them. Here the CDR3 reads CASSEQNTEAFF. The CDR3 nucleotides are TGTGCCAGCAGTGAACAGAACACTGAAGCTTTCTTT.

This clone was observed a single time. V gene TRBV19 combines with J gene TRBJ1-3; 8 bases are shared with TRBD1. Germline V gene data show CDR1 as LNHDA and CDR2 as SQIVND (reference sequence). V shed 5 bases and J 8 bases; nucleotides not matched to a gene: 11. This CDR3 is built from 15 residues. The CDR3 DNA is TGTGCCAGTAGTCCGACAGGGGCGCGTGTGGACACCATATATTTT. It specifies CASSPTGARVDTIYF.

The gene calls are TRBV27 and TRBJ1-1, with D perhaps TRBD1 (5 bases). V was clipped by 4 bases and J by 11 bases, with 11 bases between them. The CDR3 runs to 11 residues. Germline assignment: CDR1 MNHEY and CDR2 SMNVEV (reference sequence). CDR3 residues: CASSSGTWAFF. CDR3 nucleotide sequence: TGTGCCAGCAGTTCCGGGACTTGGGCTTTCTTT.

This clone was observed at least ten times. The V and J genes are TRBV10-1 and TRBJ2-1; TRBD2 aligns across 9 bases. V gave up 6 bases and J gave up 3 bases; unmatched junction bases: 3. Germline V gives CDR1 WNHNN, CDR2 SYGVQD (reference sequence). This CDR3 is 14 amino acids long. CDR3 DNA: TGCGCCAGCAGCAGAGCGGGAGGCTACAATGAGCAGTTCTTC. Its protein product is CASSRAGGYNEQFF.

J is TRBJ2-7 and V is TRBV5-1; 11 bases map to TRBD2. The V gene's germline CDR1 is SGHRS and CDR2 YFSETQ. J lost 3 bases, V lost 2 bases, and 1 base had no gene match. This CDR3 is 14 amino acids long. CDR3 DNA: TGCGCCAGCAGCTTCACTAGCGGGAGCTACGAGCAGTACTTC. Translating it yields CASSFTSGSYEQYF.

The rearrangement uses TRBV5-1 and TRBJ2-5, with 7 bases identical to TRBD1. This CDR3 has 15 amino acids. Germline assignment: CDR1 SGHRS and CDR2 YFSETQ. The V segment lost 2 bases and the J segment 4 bases; nucleotides outside the gene matches: 8. The CDR3 DNA reads as TGCGCCAGCAGCTTATTACAGGGGTCGCGAGAGACCCAGTACTTC. Protein sequence: CASSLLQGSRETQYF.

The rearrangement links TRBV11-2 to TRBJ2-5; 8 nucleotides match TRBD2. V was clipped by 5 bases and J by 0 bases; unmatched bases: 8. The CDR3 is 16 amino acids. The germline V gene has CDR1 SGHAT and CDR2 FQNNGV. The CDR3 DNA sequence: TGTGCCAGCAGCCTCCTACCGGGAGGGTACCAAGAGACCCAGTACTTC. Encoded protein: CASSLLPGGYQETQYF.